The entry that follows covers one T cell receptor beta chain sequence. Its antigen is as yet unknown. This specimen comes from a study of STAT5B mutations in CD4+ large granular lymphocyte leukemia. General observations from the study: Data were not HLA-matched across samples.

Germline CDR1 is SGHAT and CDR2 is FQNNGV. The CDR3 loop spans 13 amino acids. Trimming shortened V by 2 bases and J by 6 bases, and 10 bases separated the two germline ends. Healthy controls were blood donor buffy coats. How the authors handled the data: A productive frequency of 2.59 x 10-5 was the lowest detectable. Sequencing used immunoSEQ multiplex PCR; TCRdb keeps in-frame clones, though not all of them. From that table come the V and J calls and clone size; the DNA was used to work out D and trimming. The sample includes 25,000 to 35,000 clones, 60% to 80% seen only once; the top ten take approximately 0.3%.

J is TRBJ1-1 and V is TRBV11-2; the D is unclear. The source of this sequence is a human donor in good health. Sequenced: CD4+ T cells from blood buffy coats. DNA of the CDR3: TGTGCCAGCAGCTTATTCGAAGGATCTGAAGCTTTCTTT. Its translation: CASSLFEGSEAFF.